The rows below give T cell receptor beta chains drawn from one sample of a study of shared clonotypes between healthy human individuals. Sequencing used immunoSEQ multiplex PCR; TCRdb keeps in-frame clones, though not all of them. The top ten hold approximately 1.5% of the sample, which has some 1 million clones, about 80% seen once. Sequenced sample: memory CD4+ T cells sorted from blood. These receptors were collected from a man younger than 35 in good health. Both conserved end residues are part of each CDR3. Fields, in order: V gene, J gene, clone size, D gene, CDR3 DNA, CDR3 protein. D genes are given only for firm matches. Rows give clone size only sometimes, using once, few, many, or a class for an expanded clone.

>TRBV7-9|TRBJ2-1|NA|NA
TGTGCCAGCAGCTTAGCTCGAGGTAACGAGCAGTTCTTC
CASSLARGNEQFF
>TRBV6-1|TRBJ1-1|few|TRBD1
TGTGCCAGCAAGCCGGAGGACAGGGGGAACACTGAAGCTTTCTTT
CASKPEDRGNTEAFF
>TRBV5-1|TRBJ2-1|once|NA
TGCGCCAGCAGCTTGGTCTTCAATGAGCAGTTCTTC
CASSLVFNEQFF
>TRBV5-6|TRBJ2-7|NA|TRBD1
TGTGCCAGCAGCTGGGACAGGGCCGGCGAGCAGTACTTC
CASSWDRAGEQYF
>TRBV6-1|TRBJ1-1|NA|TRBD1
TGTGCCAGTTCCGACAGGGGGCAGAAGGGCACTGAAGCTTTCTTT
CASSDRGQKGTEAFF
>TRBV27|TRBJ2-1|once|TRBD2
TGTGCCAGCAGTAAGACTAGCATGTATGAGCAGTTCTTC
CASSKTSMYEQFF
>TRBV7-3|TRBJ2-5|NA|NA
TGTGCCAGCAGCGAGGGGAACCAAGAGACCCAGTACTTC
CASSEGNQETQYF
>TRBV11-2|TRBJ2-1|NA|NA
TGTGCCAGCAGCTTAGAGTTTTTGGGGACTGAGCAGTTCTTC
CASSLEFLGTEQFF
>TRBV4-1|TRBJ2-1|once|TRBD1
TGCGCCAGCAGCCATCCCCCGAGGGACAGGGCCAATGAGCAGTTCTTC
CASSHPPRDRANEQFF
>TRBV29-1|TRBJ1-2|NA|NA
TGCAGCGTTGAAGATCTTGACAGTCGTCTAGGCTATGGCTACACCTTC
CSVEDLDSRLGYGYTF
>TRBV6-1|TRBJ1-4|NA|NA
TGTGCCAGCAGTGAATCGGTAGGGATTGGGAAACTGTTTTTT
CASSESVGIGKLFF
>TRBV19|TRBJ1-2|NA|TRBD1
TGTGCCAGTAGTATGTCCCATGGCGGGACAGGGAACTATGGCTACACCTTC
CASSMSHGGTGNYGYTF
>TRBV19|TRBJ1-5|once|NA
TGTGCCAGTAAGTCATCAAATAGCAATCAGCCCCAGCATTTT
CASKSSNSNQPQHF
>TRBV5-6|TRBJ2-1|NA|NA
TGTGCCAGCAGTGATGGGGGGTTCGGTGAGCAGTTCTTC
CASSDGGFGEQFF
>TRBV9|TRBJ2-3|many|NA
TGTGCCAGCAGCGTAGGACTTACAGGCACAGATACGCAGTATTTT
CASSVGLTGTDTQYF
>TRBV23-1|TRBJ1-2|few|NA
TGCGCCAGCAGTCGCCCCAGGGATTCTTCCTATGGCTACACCTTC
CASSRPRDSSYGYTF
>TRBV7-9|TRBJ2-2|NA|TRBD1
TGTGCCAGCAGCTTAGCAGGGCCAGGGGGCGTCGGGGAGCTGTTTTTT
CASSLAGPGGVGELFF
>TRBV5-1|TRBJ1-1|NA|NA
TGCGCCAGCAGCTACAGGGAAGGCACTGAAGCTTTCTTT
CASSYREGTEAFF
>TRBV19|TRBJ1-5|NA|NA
TGTGCCAGTAGTATCGATAAGGCCCAGCATTTT
CASSIDKAQHF
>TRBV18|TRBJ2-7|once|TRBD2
TGTGCCAGCTCACCAAGAGGTAGCGGGGGTTCCTACGAGCAGTACTTC
CASSPRGSGGSYEQYF
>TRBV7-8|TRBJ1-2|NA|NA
TGTGCCAGCAGCTTAGCGGAAGGACTTGGCTATGGCTACACCTTC
CASSLAEGLGYGYTF
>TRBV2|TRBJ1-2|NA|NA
TGTGCCAGCAGTGAAGGGCAGGGCGGAGGCTACACCTTC
CASSEGQGGGYTF
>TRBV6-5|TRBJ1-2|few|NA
TGTGCCAGCAGTTACTTATATGACTATGGCTACACCTTC
CASSYLYDYGYTF
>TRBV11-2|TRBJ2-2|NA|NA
TGTGCCAGCAGCTTGGAGGGGTATGGGACCACCGGGGAGCTGTTTTTT
CASSLEGYGTTGELFF
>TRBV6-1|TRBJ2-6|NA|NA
TGTGCCAGCAGGAAGGCCCCTGGAGGGGCCAACGTCCTGACTTTC
CASRKAPGGANVLTF
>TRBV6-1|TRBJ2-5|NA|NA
TGTGCCAGCAGTGAAACTTGGGCCACAGAGACCCAGTACTTC
CASSETWATETQYF
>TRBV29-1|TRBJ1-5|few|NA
TGCAGCGTCGGACCGACAGGAGGCAATCAGCCCCAGCATTTT
CSVGPTGGNQPQHF